This paragraph reports one T cell receptor (beta chain). Repertoires were generated with immunoSEQ multiplex PCR, while TCRdb's copy carries only in-frame clones and drops some. The table shows approximately 90,000 clones, with around 90% occurring only once. The CDR3 is made up of 17 amino acids. Deletions cut 1 base from V and 0 bases from J, with 15 bases between. The germline V gene encodes CDR1 LNHDA and CDR2 SQIVND (reference sequence). The data belong to a study of blood T cell repertoires in COVID-19. At the level of the study: The analysed material was cDNA or gDNA that came from T cells, B-cell-depleted T cells, or PBMCs.

This receptor was obtained from a man between 60 and 75 years old with COVID-19, enrolled during active disease. The sequencing sample was made of peripheral blood. This chain joins TRBV19 and TRBJ1-2; D unclear. The CDR3 DNA reads TGTGCCAGTAGTATAGGGTCGGGGATCCTCTCTAACTATGGCTACACCTTC. Protein: CASSIGSGILSNYGYTF. Based on the CDR3 plus reference TRBV19 and TRBJ1-2, the full variable domain is DGGITQSPKYLFRKEGQNVTLSCEQNLNHDAMYWYRQDPGQGLRLIYYSQIVNDFQKGDIAEGYSVSREKKESFPLTVTSAQKNPTAFYLCASSIGSGILSNYGYTFGSGTRLTVV.